Sequencing of this T cell receptor (beta chain) was carried out in a study of CD8 T cells in ankylosing spondylitis. Trimming took 2 bases from V and 4 from J, leaving 11 bases between them. CDR3 length: 15 amino acids. This clonotype occurred a few times. Antigen specificity is unknown. Points from the study as a whole: A TCR beta motif of roughly 8 highly homologous variants seemed to mark ankylosing spondylitis blood. Disease-linked clones reportedly showed significant enrichment in matched ankylosing spondylitis synovial fluid.

TCRdb ran MiXCR on the 5' RACE reads and lists one entry per CDR3 protein. The table has hundreds of thousands of distinct CDR3 sequences, approximately 26% seen once. Input material: blood, either unsorted or a sorted T cell fraction (not recorded which). This TCR was sampled from a male donor with ankylosing spondylitis. The chain is built from TRBV12-3 or TRBV12-4 and TRBJ2-2, with no clear D. The DNA of the CDR3 is TGTGCCAGCAGTTTATCGAGTCGGCGCACCGGGGAGCTGTTTTTT. Protein: CASSLSSRRTGELFF.